This TCR beta chain stems from a study of blood T cell repertoires in COVID-19. In the case of this clone: In the same sample, other DNA sequences code for this CDR3.

The assay was immunoSEQ multiplex PCR, and TCRdb's table has in-frame clones only and misses some. Among about 230,000 clones listed, roughly 79% were seen once. This sequence was found in an elderly woman with COVID-19, enrolled during active disease. Sequencing was done on a sample of peripheral blood.

DNA for the CDR3: TGTGCCAGCAGCTTGCGGGGAGGCACCGGGGAGCTGTTTTTT. It yields the protein CASSLRGGTGELFF. V usage is TRBV5-6 and J usage is TRBJ2-2, with D tentatively TRBD2 (6 bases). Trimming left V 1 base short and J 4 bases short, with 8 bases between. This CDR3 spans 14 amino acids. CDR1 is SGHDT, CDR2 YYEEEE, per germline.